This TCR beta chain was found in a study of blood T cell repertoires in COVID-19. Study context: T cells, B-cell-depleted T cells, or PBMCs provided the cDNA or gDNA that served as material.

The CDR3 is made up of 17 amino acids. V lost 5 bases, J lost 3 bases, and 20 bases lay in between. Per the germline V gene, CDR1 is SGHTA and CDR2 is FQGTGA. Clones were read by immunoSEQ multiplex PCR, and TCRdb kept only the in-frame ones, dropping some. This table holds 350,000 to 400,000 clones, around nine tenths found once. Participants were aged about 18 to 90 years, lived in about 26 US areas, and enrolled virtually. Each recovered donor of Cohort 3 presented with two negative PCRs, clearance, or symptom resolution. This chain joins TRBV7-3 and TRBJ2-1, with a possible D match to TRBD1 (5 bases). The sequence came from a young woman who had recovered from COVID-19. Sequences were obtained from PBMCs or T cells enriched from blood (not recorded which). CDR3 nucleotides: TGTGCCAGCAGCGTACTCCCCGCAGGTAGGGGCTACAATGAGCAGTTCTTC. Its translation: CASSVLPAGRGYNEQFF.